This T cell receptor (beta chain) was sequenced in a study of metastatic and nonmetastatic thyroid tumors. In the study overall: Repertoires from malignant and benign thyroid patients were compared across blood and tumor or nodule tissue.

Overall study findings and caveats: Benign nodules reportedly had significantly lower TCR beta diversity than malignant thyroid tumors in blood and tumor.

As originally analysed: Clinicopathological groups supplied CDR3 differences that were used to build a distant-metastasis classifier for papillary thyroid cancer. Through MiXCR, TCRdb re-clonotyped the PCR reads. None of the V and J calls come from the authors' own analysis; TCRdb made them. The data contain under 20,000 clones, roughly 27% of them singletons. No treatment of any kind had been given to any patient before thyroid surgery. As regards this clone: Its specificity is unknown.

Germline V CDR1 and CDR2: SGHTS, YDEGEE. The V segment lost 0 bases and the J segment 9 bases; nucleotides outside the gene matches: 2. The CDR3 extends over 14 amino acids. Source material: adjacent normal tissue. The origin of this receptor is a female donor with papillary thyroid cancer or a benign thyroid nodule (not recorded which). Some clones in this sample may be carry-over from other donors' samples. This chain uses TRBV5-8 with TRBJ1-6; 8 nucleotides agree with TRBD1. Here the CDR3 reads CASSLAGGGSPLHF. The CDR3 DNA reads TGTGCCAGCAGCTTGGCAGGGGGCGGTTCACCCCTCCACTTT.